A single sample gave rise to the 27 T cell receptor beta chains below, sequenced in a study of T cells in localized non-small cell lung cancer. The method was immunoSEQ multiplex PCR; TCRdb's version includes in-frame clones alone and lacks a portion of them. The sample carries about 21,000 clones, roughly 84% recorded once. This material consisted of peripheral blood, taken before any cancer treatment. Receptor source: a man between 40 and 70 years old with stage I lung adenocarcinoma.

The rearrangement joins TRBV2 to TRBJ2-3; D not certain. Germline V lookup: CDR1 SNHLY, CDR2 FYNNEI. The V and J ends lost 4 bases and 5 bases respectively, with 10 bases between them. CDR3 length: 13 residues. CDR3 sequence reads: CASSAGSEDTQYF. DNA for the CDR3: TGTGCCAGCAGTGCCGGGTCGGAAGATACGCAGTATTTT.

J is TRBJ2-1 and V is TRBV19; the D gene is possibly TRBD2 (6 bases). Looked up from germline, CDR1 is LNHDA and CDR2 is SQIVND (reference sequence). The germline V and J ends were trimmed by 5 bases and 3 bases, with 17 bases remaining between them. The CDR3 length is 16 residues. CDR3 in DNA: TGTGCCAGTAGTCCGGGCGTCCGGGAGATCTACAATGAGCAGTTCTTC. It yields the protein CASSPGVREIYNEQFF.

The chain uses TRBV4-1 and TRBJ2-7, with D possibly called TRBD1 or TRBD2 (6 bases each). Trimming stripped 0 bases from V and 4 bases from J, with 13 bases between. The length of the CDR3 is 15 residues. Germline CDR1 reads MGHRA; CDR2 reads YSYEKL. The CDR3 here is CASSQDWGALYEQYF. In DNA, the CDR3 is TGCGCCAGCAGCCAAGATTGGGGGGCGCTTTACGAGCAGTACTTC.

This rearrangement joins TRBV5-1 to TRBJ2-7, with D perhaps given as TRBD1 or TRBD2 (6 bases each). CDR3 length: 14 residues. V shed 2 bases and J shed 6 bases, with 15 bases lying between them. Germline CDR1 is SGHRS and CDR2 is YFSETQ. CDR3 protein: CASSFGGGLSEQYF. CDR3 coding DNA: TGCGCCAGCAGCTTCGGTGGGGGGCTTAGCGAGCAGTACTTC.

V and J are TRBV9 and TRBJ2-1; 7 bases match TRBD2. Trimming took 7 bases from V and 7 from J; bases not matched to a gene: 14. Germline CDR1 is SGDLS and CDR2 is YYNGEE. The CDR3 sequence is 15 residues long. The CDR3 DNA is TGTGCCAGCTCCCTAGGGGCGGGAGAGGCTAATGAGCAGTTCTTC. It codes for CASSLGAGEANEQFF. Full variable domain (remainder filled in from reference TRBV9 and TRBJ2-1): DSGVTQTPKHLITATGQRVTLRCSPRSGDLSVYWYQQSLDQGLQFLIQYYNGEERAKGNILERFSAQQFPDLHSELNLSSLELGDSALYFCASSLGAGEANEQFFGPGTRLTVL.

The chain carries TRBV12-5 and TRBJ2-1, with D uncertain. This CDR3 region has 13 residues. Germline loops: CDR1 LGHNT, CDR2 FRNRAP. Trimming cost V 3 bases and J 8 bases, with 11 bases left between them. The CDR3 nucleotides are TGTGCTAGTGGTTTTCCCCTCAGCGATGAGCAGTTCTTC. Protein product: CASGFPLSDEQFF.

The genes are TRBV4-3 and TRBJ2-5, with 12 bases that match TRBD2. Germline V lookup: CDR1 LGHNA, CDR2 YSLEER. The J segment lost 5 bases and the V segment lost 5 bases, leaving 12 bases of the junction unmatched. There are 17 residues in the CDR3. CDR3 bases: TGCGCCAGCAGCTCGCGACTAGCGGGAGAGATAGCCGAGACCCAGTACTTC. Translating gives CASSSRLAGEIAETQYF.

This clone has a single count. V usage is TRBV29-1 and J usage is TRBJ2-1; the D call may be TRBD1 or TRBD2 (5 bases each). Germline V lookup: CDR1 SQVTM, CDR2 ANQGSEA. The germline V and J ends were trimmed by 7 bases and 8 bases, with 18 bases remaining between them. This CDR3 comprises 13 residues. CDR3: CSAGAGERDEQFF. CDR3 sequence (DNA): TGCAGCGCCGGGGCAGGTGAACGGGATGAGCAGTTCTTC.

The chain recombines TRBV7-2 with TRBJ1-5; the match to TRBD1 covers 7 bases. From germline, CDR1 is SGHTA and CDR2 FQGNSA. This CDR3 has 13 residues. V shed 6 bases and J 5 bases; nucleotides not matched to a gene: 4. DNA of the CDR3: TGTGCCAGCAGACCCGACAGGGATCAGCCCCAGCATTTT. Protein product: CASRPDRDQPQHF.

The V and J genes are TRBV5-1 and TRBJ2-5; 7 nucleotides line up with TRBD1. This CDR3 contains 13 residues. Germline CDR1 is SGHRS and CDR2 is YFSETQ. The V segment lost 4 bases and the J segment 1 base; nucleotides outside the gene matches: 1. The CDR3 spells CASSQGVQETQYF. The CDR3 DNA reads TGCGCCAGCAGCCAGGGGGTCCAAGAGACCCAGTACTTC.

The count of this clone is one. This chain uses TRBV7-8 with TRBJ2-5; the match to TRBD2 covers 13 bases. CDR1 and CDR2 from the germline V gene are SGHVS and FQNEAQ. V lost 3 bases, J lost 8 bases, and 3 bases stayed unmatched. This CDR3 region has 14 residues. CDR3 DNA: TGTGCCAGCAGCTTCAGGACTAGCGGGAGAACCCAGTACTTC. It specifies CASSFRTSGRTQYF.

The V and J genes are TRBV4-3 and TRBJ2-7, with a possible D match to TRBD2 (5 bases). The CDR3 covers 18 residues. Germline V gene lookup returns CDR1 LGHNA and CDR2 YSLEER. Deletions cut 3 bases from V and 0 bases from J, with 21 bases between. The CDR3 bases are TGCGCCAGCAGCCAGCCCCTCAACGGCGCGGGCCGCTCCTACGAGCAGTACTTC. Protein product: CASSQPLNGAGRSYEQYF.

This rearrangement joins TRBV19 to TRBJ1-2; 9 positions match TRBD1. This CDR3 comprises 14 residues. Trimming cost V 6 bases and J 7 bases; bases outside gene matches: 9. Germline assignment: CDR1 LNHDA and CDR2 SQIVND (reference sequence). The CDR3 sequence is CASRPQGAVSGYTF. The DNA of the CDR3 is TGTGCCAGTAGGCCACAGGGGGCCGTAAGTGGCTACACCTTC.

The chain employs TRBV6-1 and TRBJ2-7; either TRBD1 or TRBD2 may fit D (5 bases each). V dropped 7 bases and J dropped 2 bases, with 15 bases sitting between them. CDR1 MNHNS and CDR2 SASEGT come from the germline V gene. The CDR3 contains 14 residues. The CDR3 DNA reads TGTGCCAGCACTGGGGGTAGGGGAACCTACGAGCAGTACTTC. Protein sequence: CASTGGRGTYEQYF.

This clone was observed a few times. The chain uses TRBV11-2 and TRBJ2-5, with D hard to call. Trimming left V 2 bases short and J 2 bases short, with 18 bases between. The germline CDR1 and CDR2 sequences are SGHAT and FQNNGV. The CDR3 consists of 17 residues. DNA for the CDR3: TGTGCCAGCAGCTTACGCCCCTCCCCAGACGGTCAAGAGACCCAGTACTTC. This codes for CASSLRPSPDGQETQYF. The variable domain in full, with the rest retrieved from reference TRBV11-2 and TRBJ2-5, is EAGVAQSPRYKIIEKRQSVAFWCNPISGHATLYWYQQILGQGPKLLIQFQNNGVVDDSQLPKDRFSAERLKGVDSTLKIQPAKLEDSAVYLCASSLRPSPDGQETQYFGPGTRLLVL.

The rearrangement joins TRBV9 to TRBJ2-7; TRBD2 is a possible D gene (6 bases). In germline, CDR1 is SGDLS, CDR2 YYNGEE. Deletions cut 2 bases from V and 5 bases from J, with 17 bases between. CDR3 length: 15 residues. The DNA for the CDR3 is TGTGCCAGCAGCGTCGCGGGGCAGGGCTATCACGAGCAGTACTTC. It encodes CASSVAGQGYHEQYF.

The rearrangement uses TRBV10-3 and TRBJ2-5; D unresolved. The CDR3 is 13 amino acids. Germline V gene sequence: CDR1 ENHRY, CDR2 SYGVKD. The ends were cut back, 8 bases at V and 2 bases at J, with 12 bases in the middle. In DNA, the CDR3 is TGTGCCATCCAGACTCCCACACAAGAGACCCAGTACTTC. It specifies CAIQTPTQETQYF.

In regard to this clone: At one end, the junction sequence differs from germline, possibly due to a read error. CDR3 in amino acids: CATSNDRGARIF. As DNA, the CDR3 is TGTGCCACCAGCAACGACAGGGGGGCTAGGATCTTC. The rearrangement links TRBV15 to TRBJ2-1, with 9 bases lining up with TRBD1. Germline CDR1 and CDR2: LNHNV and YYDKDF (reference sequence). The CDR3 has 12 residues.

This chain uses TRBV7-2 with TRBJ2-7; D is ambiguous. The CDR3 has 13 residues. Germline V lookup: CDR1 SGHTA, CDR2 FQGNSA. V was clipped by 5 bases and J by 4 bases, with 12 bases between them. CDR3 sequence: CASSQQYGYEQYF. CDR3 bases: TGTGCCAGCAGCCAGCAGTACGGGTACGAGCAGTACTTC.

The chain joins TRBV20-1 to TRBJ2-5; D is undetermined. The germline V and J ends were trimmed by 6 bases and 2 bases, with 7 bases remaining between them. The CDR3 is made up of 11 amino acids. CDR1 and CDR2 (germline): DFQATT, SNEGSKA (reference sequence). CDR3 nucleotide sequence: TGCAGTGCGACTTTACAAGAGACCCAGTACTTC. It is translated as CSATLQETQYF.

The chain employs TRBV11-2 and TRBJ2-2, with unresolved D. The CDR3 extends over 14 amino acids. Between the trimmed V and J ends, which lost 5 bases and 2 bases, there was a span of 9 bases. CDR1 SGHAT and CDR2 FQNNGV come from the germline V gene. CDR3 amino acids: CASSTSHNTGELFF. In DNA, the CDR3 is TGTGCCAGCAGCACCAGTCACAACACCGGGGAGCTGTTTTTT.

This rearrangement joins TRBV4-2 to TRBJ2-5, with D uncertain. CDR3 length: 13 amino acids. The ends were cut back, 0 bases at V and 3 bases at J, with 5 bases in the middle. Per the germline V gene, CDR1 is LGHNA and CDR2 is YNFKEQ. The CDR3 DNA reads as TGTGCCAGCAGCCAAGATGTGGAAGAGACCCAGTACTTC. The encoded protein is CASSQDVEETQYF.

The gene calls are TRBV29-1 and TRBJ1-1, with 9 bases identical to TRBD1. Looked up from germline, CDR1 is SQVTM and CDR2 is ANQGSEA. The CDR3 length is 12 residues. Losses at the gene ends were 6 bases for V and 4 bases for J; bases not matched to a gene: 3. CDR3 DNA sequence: TGCAGCGTCAGGACAGGGGTCACTGAAGCTTTCTTT. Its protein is CSVRTGVTEAFF.

CDR3 in amino acids: CASSPTTENTGELFF. The CDR3 coding sequence is TGTGCCAGCAGTCCCACCACAGAGAACACCGGGGAGCTGTTTTTT. The chain links TRBV28 to TRBJ2-2; no reliable D call. This CDR3 has 15 amino acids. Germline V gene data show CDR1 as MDHEN and CDR2 as SYDVKM. V lost 5 bases to trimming and J lost 1 base, with 11 bases between them. Combining the CDR3 with reference TRBV28 and TRBJ2-2 gives the whole variable domain DVKVTQSSRYLVKRTGEKVFLECVQDMDHENMFWYRQDPGLGLRLIYFSYDVKMKEKGDIPEGYSVSREKKERFSLILESASTNQTSMYLCASSPTTENTGELFFGEGSRLTVL.

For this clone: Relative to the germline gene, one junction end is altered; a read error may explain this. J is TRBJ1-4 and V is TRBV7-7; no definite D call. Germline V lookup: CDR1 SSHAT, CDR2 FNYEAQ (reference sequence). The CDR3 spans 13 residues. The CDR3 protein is CASSLGVNEKLFF. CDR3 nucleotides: TGTGCTAGCAGCTTAGGAGTCAATGAAAAACTGTTTTTT.

In DNA, the CDR3 is TGTGCCAGCAGCGGACATCCTAACTATGGCTACACCTTC. It yields the protein CASSGHPNYGYTF. This chain uses TRBV7-2 with TRBJ1-2; tentatively, D is TRBD1 (5 bases). Trimming removed 5 bases from V and 0 bases from J, with 7 bases in between. CDR1 is SGHTA, CDR2 FQGNSA, per germline. The CDR3 consists of 13 residues.

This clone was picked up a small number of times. The CDR3 sequence: CASSYQGAAFF. CDR3 nucleotide sequence: TGTGCCAGCAGTTACCAGGGGGCGGCTTTCTTT. The chain is built from TRBV6-5 and TRBJ1-1; 8 nucleotides align to TRBD1. The CDR3 spans 11 residues. V dropped 2 bases and J dropped 11; count of bases not matched to a gene: 1. Germline CDR1 and CDR2: MNHEY and SVGAGI.